This T cell receptor beta chain was sequenced during a study of cytomegalovirus exposure and HLA in healthy donors. The study's findings and limits: Reports indicated that the classifier achieved high specificity and sensitivity in diagnosing cytomegalovirus status. In vitro experiments confirmed that a few CMV-associated chains were specific for CMV antigens. Cytomegalovirus association was listed for around 170 TCR beta chains.

This clone came up once. Its specificity is not known. In the same sample, other DNA sequences code for this CDR3. Method: immunoSEQ multiplex PCR; TCRdb's copy keeps in-frame clones and lacks some. This sample yields hundreds of thousands of clones, of which roughly 89% are seen a single time; under 0.9% belongs to the top ten. The CDR3 length is 15 residues. The V gene end was trimmed by 5 bases and the J gene end by 4 bases; junction bases not matched to a gene: 3. CDR1 SGHAT and CDR2 FQNNGV come from the germline V gene. Donors came from a validation cohort of 90 to 150 subjects, distinct from the first 666-subject cohort.

The receptor was isolated from a young woman in good health and CMV-seronegative. The V and J genes are TRBV11-2 and TRBJ2-1, with 12 bases that match TRBD2. Material for sequencing was PBMCs. CDR3: CASSLGLAGYNEQFF. The CDR3 bases are TGTGCCAGCAGCCTCGGACTAGCGGGATACAATGAGCAGTTCTTC. The whole variable domain, filled in from reference TRBV11-2 and TRBJ2-1, reads EAGVAQSPRYKIIEKRQSVAFWCNPISGHATLYWYQQILGQGPKLLIQFQNNGVVDDSQLPKDRFSAERLKGVDSTLKIQPAKLEDSAVYLCASSLGLAGYNEQFFGPGTRLTVL.